This T cell receptor (beta chain) was documented in a study of identical twins. TCRdb processed the 5' RACE reads anew with MiXCR; each CDR3 protein has one entry. The table shows 1,800,000 or so distinct CDR3 sequences, with less than 35% occurring only once. From germline, CDR1 is SGHKS and CDR2 YYEKEE (reference sequence). This CDR3 spans 14 amino acids. Trimming at V came to 4 bases and at J to 5 bases, leaving 8 bases not matched to a gene. The sequenced sample consisted of cord blood. V usage is TRBV5-5 and J usage is TRBJ2-5; 7 nucleotides line up with TRBD1. The clonotype was recovered from a newborn girl in good health. The CDR3 sequence is CASSGTGARETQYF. In DNA, the CDR3 is TGTGCCAGCAGCGGTACAGGGGCTAGGGAGACCCAGTACTTC. The variable domain in full, with the rest retrieved from reference TRBV5-5 and TRBJ2-5, is DAGVTQSPTHLIKTRGQQVTLRCSPISGHKSVSWYQQVLGQGPQFIFQYYEKEERGRGNFPDRFSARQFPNYSSELNVNALLLGDSALYLCASSGTGARETQYFGPGTRLLVL.